What follows are 9 T cell receptor beta chains derived from one specimen sequenced in a study of identical twins. From the 5' RACE reads, TCRdb called clonotypes with MiXCR, one entry per CDR3 protein. This sample has 200,000 to 250,000 distinct CDR3 sequences; about 7% occur once, and the top ten carry roughly 3.6%. This same sample was also part of a study on yellow fever vaccine responses in identical twins.

The sequencing sample was made of memory (CD45RO+) T cells sorted from blood. The receptors originated from a woman between 18 and 29 years old in good health.

The J gene is TRBJ2-1, the V gene TRBV7-3, with D possibly matching TRBD1 (6 bases). The CDR3 contains 13 residues. V lost 3 bases and J 9 bases, leaving 12 bases between the germline ends. CDR1 SGHTA and CDR2 FQGTGA come from the germline V gene. The CDR3 protein is CASSFSGAGEQFF. The CDR3 DNA follows: TGTGCCAGCAGCTTCTCAGGGGCTGGTGAGCAGTTCTTC.

This clonotype turned up a few times. This chain links TRBV29-1 with TRBJ2-1; no definite D call. V was pared by 6 bases and J by 7 bases, with 19 bases between. The germline V gene has CDR1 SQVTM and CDR2 ANQGSEA. The CDR3 contains 14 residues. The CDR3 protein is CSVRHDPLGNEQFF. CDR3 in DNA: TGCAGCGTGCGACATGATCCCCTAGGGAATGAGCAGTTCTTC.

This clonotype occurred a few times. The chain uses TRBV27 and TRBJ1-2; TRBD1 might be the D (5 bases). The ends were cut back, 3 bases at V and 3 bases at J, with 8 bases in the middle. This CDR3 has 13 amino acids. Germline CDR1 and CDR2: MNHEY and SMNVEV (reference sequence). The CDR3 protein is CASSFSRDYGYTF. The CDR3 nucleotides are TGTGCCAGCAGTTTCTCCAGGGACTATGGCTACACCTTC.

Only a few counts were recorded for this clonotype. The V call is TRBV5-5, the J call TRBJ2-1; D unresolved. Per germline, CDR1 SGHKS and CDR2 YYEKEE (reference sequence). The V and J ends lost 4 bases and 0 bases respectively, with 11 bases between them. The CDR3 is 15 amino acids. CDR3 protein: CASSRVVSSYNEQFF. In DNA, the CDR3 is TGTGCCAGCAGCCGCGTGGTCAGCTCCTACAATGAGCAGTTCTTC.

Many counts were recorded for this clonotype. The V and J genes are TRBV6-1 and TRBJ1-2, with D possibly TRBD1 on 5 matching bases. CDR1 is MNHNS, CDR2 SASEGT, per germline. The CDR3 spans 13 residues. The V and J ends lost 10 bases and 12 bases respectively, with 24 bases between them. This chain's CDR3 is CAIYPGTINFNTF. Written as DNA, the CDR3 is TGTGCCATCTATCCGGGGACCATCAACTTCAACACCTTC.

This clonotype was seen many times. The gene calls are TRBV4-1 and TRBJ2-1; 7 bases are shared with TRBD2. The V gene's germline CDR1 is MGHRA and CDR2 YSYEKL. The CDR3 consists of 14 residues. After removal of 1 base from V and 10 bases from J, the junction contained 7 bases not matched to a gene. The CDR3 DNA reads TGCGCCAGCAGCCAAGGGGATTGGCGGGGGGAGCAGTTCTTC. This encodes CASSQGDWRGEQFF.

V usage is TRBV11-2 and J usage is TRBJ2-2; D gene uncertain. V dropped 0 bases and J dropped 5 bases, with 7 bases sitting between them. This CDR3 has 14 amino acids. Germline V gene sequence: CDR1 SGHAT, CDR2 FQNNGV. The CDR3 DNA reads as TGTGCCAGCAGCTTAGATGGGCGGACCGGGGAGCTGTTTTTT. It specifies CASSLDGRTGELFF.

This clonotype has a handful of counts. V usage is TRBV28 and J usage is TRBJ2-1; the match to TRBD2 covers 10 bases. Germline lookup yields CDR1 MDHEN and CDR2 SYDVKM. CDR3 length: 16 residues. J was trimmed by 6 bases and V by 5 bases; bases with no gene match: 10. CDR3 sequence: CASSTRTSGIGNEQFF. CDR3 bases: TGTGCCAGCAGTACACGGACTAGCGGTATCGGCAATGAGCAGTTCTTC.

This clonotype came up a few times. The chain is built from TRBV4-1 and TRBJ1-4; the D gene is possibly TRBD1 (5 bases). Looked up from germline, CDR1 is MGHRA and CDR2 is YSYEKL. The CDR3 length is 16 residues. Trimming removed 0 bases from V and 4 bases from J, with 12 bases in between. The CDR3 DNA reads as TGCGCCAGCAGCCAAGATAGGGACGGATATAATGAAAAACTGTTTTTT. This sequence encodes CASSQDRDGYNEKLFF.